This TCR beta chain comes out of a study of shared clonotypes between healthy human individuals. Terminally differentiated effector memory CD45RA+ cells were excluded from the naive CD8 cells, which were CD45RO-negative and positively selected for CCR7. The CDR3 totals 15 residues. Germline CDR1 and CDR2: LGHNA and YNFKEQ. V lost 0 bases, J lost 5 bases, and 13 bases lay in between. Assay: immunoSEQ multiplex PCR; the TCRdb copy retains only in-frame clones and omits some. Among around 1,900,000 clones, over 85% were seen once, and the ten largest hold about 1.7%. Sequencing used naive CD8+ T cells from PBMCs. This clonotype was obtained from a man younger than 30 in good health. Some clones in this sample may be carry-over from other donors' samples. The chain is built from TRBV4-2 and TRBJ2-5, with TRBD1 as a possible D gene (6 bases). CDR3 amino acids: CASSQESQGWETQYF. The CDR3 coding sequence is TGTGCCAGCAGCCAAGAGTCACAGGGTTGGGAGACCCAGTACTTC.